The present T cell receptor (beta chain) was sequenced within a study of cytomegalovirus exposure and HLA in healthy donors. General study results and limits: Later findings reportedly placed an Asian-associated ancestry cluster below the roughly 730-donor mean for N-insertions. The authors later found most CMV-associated TCR beta chains appeared HLA-restricted. In vitro testing confirmed three CMV-associated chains as specific for CMV antigens. V- and J-gene trimming in TCR beta was tied to a missense DCLRE1C variant by an analysis performed later.

This clone was detected only a few times. Its cognate antigen is unknown. This CDR3 is built from 13 residues. Between the trimmed V and J ends, which lost 5 bases and 5 bases, there was a span of 10 bases. The V gene's germline CDR1 is SGHTA and CDR2 FQGTGA. It was with 60 Vbeta and 13 Jbeta primers that the PCR ran. Sequencing used immunoSEQ multiplex PCR; TCRdb keeps in-frame clones, though not all of them. There are 120,000 or so clones in the sample; around four fifths occur only once, and 15% to 25% lies in the top ten. Material for sequencing was PBMCs. This chain uses TRBV7-3 with TRBJ2-1; perhaps TRBD2 as D (5 bases). This receptor was taken from a man aged 18 to 30 in good health and CMV-seropositive. CDR3 DNA: TGTGCCAGCAGCCCTAGCCGAGACAATGAGCAGTTCTTC. Translation gives CASSPSRDNEQFF.